The 7 T cell receptor beta chains reported below all come from one sample, sequenced in a study of blood T cell repertoires in COVID-19. The table came from immunoSEQ multiplex PCR; TCRdb's copy has only in-frame clones and leaves some out. Counted here are a few hundred thousand clones, about 80% occurring once; the ten biggest clones make up around 3.5%. Source material: PBMCs or T cells enriched from blood (not recorded which). All receptors derive from a man in his fifties who had recovered from COVID-19.

This rearrangement joins TRBV10-3 to TRBJ2-3; TRBD2 matches at 7 bases. CDR3 length: 14 residues. Germline lookup yields CDR1 ENHRY and CDR2 SYGVKD. The trim removed 10 bases at V and 6 bases at J, leaving 13 bases unmatched. In DNA, the CDR3 is TGTGCCACCACGGGGAGGGCTCAATTGGATACGCAGTATTTT. Its translation: CATTGRAQLDTQYF.

The chain carries TRBV19 and TRBJ2-7, with 8 bases lining up with TRBD2. Trimming removed 6 bases from V and 6 bases from J; junction bases left unmatched: 7. Germline-derived CDR1 and CDR2 are LNHDA and SQIVND (reference sequence). The CDR3 extends over 13 amino acids. Written as DNA, the CDR3 is TGTGCCAGTAGAAAAGCGGGGGTGGGCGAGCAGTACTTC. Translating it yields CASRKAGVGEQYF. The whole variable domain, filled in from reference TRBV19 and TRBJ2-7, reads DGGITQSPKYLFRKEGQNVTLSCEQNLNHDAMYWYRQDPGQGLRLIYYSQIVNDFQKGDIAEGYSVSREKKESFPLTVTSAQKNPTAFYLCASRKAGVGEQYFGPGTRLTVT.

The gene calls are TRBV29-1 and TRBJ2-5, with TRBD2 as a possible D gene (6 bases). The germline V and J ends were trimmed by 3 bases and 4 bases, with 9 bases remaining between them. The CDR3 covers 12 residues. The V gene's germline CDR1 is SQVTM and CDR2 ANQGSEA. The chain's CDR3 is CSVDSSGETQYF. CDR3 sequence (DNA): TGCAGCGTTGATAGTAGCGGAGAGACCCAGTACTTC. The entire variable domain, with the rest obtained from reference TRBV29-1 and TRBJ2-5, is as follows: SAVISQKPSRDICQRGTSLTIQCQVDSQVTMMFWYRQQPGQSLTLIATANQGSEATYESGFVIDKFPISRPNLTFSTLTVSNMSPEDSSIYLCSVDSSGETQYFGPGTRLLVL.

The chain employs TRBV19 and TRBJ1-2; weak D call: TRBD1 (6 bases). Trimming cost V 2 bases and J 5 bases, with 9 bases left between them. This CDR3 spans 13 amino acids. The V gene's germline CDR1 is LNHDA and CDR2 SQIVND (reference sequence). As DNA, the CDR3 is TGTGCCAGTAGTATATCGGGACAATATGGCTACACCTTC. Protein product: CASSISGQYGYTF.

This chain joins TRBV27 and TRBJ2-3, with 8 bases lining up with TRBD1. The V gene's germline CDR1 is MNHEY and CDR2 SMNVEV (reference sequence). The V and J ends lost 6 bases and 1 base, in that order; junction bases with no gene match: 6. This CDR3 has 15 amino acids. CDR3 residues: CASSQGARGTDTQYF. The CDR3 region has the DNA TGTGCCAGCAGCCAGGGGGCGCGGGGCACAGATACGCAGTATTTT.

J is TRBJ2-1 and V is TRBV14; D ambiguous. The CDR3 extends over 13 amino acids. Looked up from germline, CDR1 is SGHDN and CDR2 is FVKESK. The V end lost 0 bases, the J end lost 15 bases, and 15 bases lay between the germline ends. The CDR3: CASSQDTVLRWFF. DNA for the CDR3: TGTGCCAGCAGCCAAGATACCGTCCTGAGGTGGTTCTTC.

V is TRBV10-1 and J is TRBJ2-2, with a tentative D call TRBD1 (6 bases). Germline CDR1 and CDR2: WNHNN and SYGVQD (reference sequence). CDR3 length: 13 amino acids. Trimming stripped 10 bases from V and 0 bases from J, with 9 bases between. CDR3 nucleotide sequence: TGCGCCACGGGGACACCGAACACCGGGGAGCTGTTTTTT. Translated, it gives CATGTPNTGELFF.